This paragraph covers one TCR beta chain sequence. Its antigen is unknown. The data were produced by immunoSEQ multiplex PCR, yet TCRdb's version contains in-frame clones alone and is incomplete. The table records some 160,000 clones, more than 70% of them present only once. This record comes from a study of cytomegalovirus exposure and HLA in healthy donors. The study's findings and limits: A subsequent analysis found that TCR clusters from the first cohort also tended to co-occur in the roughly 120 validation repertoires, with approximately 95% of cluster scores above 0.

Germline CDR1 SGHRS, CDR2 YFSETQ. The CDR3 runs to 14 residues. Trimming pared 0 bases from V and 4 bases from J, leaving 8 bases between. V is TRBV5-1 and J is TRBJ2-1; D is uncertain. The clonotype was recovered from a young man in good health and CMV-seronegative. Input material: PBMCs. The CDR3 is CASSLATLYNEQFF. DNA for the CDR3: TGCGCCAGCAGCTTGGCAACTTTATACAATGAGCAGTTCTTC.